These 27 T cell receptor beta chains originate from one sample sequenced in a study of blood T cell repertoires in COVID-19 (dated by TCRdb to 2019 to 2021). The library was produced with the immunoSEQ multiplex PCR assay. Imported from immuneACCESS, the table was reduced by TCRdb to in-frame sequences with V and J called. These copies leave out some clones; in studies compared against another copy, an unresolved V gene accounts for under half, and the cause of the remainder is not known. This sample gives fewer than 350,000 clones in total; roughly 90% of them show up just once. The top ten constitute 6.5% to 8% of the sample. Source material: peripheral blood. The receptors stem from a woman aged 25 to 39 with COVID-19, enrolled during active disease.

The chain uses TRBV25-1 and TRBJ2-1; D gene ambiguous. Germline V gene lookup returns CDR1 MGHDK and CDR2 SYGVNS. The length of the CDR3 is 11 residues. Trimming removed 8 bases at V and 11 bases at J, with 13 bases between. CDR3 region: CASGDPRKQFF. The CDR3 coding sequence is TGTGCCAGCGGCGACCCGAGGAAGCAGTTCTTC.

The gene calls are TRBV10-1 and TRBJ1-1, with a weak D call TRBD1 (5 bases). CDR1 is WNHNN and CDR2 is SYGVQD in the germline V gene (reference sequence). V lost 7 bases, J lost 2 bases, and 11 bases lay in between. This CDR3 is 13 amino acids long. The DNA for the CDR3 is TGCGCCAGCAAAAAGACAGCTAACACTGAAGCTTTCTTT. This codes for CASKKTANTEAFF.

The chain recombines TRBV24-1 with TRBJ2-1, with a possible D match to TRBD1 (6 bases). Germline V lookup: CDR1 KGHDR, CDR2 SFDVKD. This CDR3 comprises 13 residues. V was shortened by 1 base and J by 10 bases, with 10 bases between the two germline ends. CDR3 loop: CATSDLADREQFF. In DNA, the CDR3 is TGTGCCACCAGTGATTTAGCGGACAGAGAGCAGTTCTTC.

This clone was picked up one time. V usage is TRBV5-6 and J usage is TRBJ2-1; no firm D call. The germline V gene has CDR1 SGHDT and CDR2 YYEEEE. The CDR3 covers 13 residues. V was clipped by 2 bases and J by 5 bases, with 8 bases between them. The CDR3 reads CASSFGPDNEQFF. The CDR3 nucleotides are TGTGCCAGCAGCTTTGGGCCCGACAATGAGCAGTTCTTC.

The chain combines TRBV2 with TRBJ2-3, with 9 bases matching TRBD2. This CDR3 is 15 amino acids long. Germline trimming cut 7 bases from V and 5 bases from J; bases unmatched to any gene: 10. Per germline, CDR1 SNHLY and CDR2 FYNNEI. CDR3 sequence: CASTPPASGIDTQYF. Here the CDR3 DNA reads TGTGCCAGCACCCCCCCGGCTAGCGGGATAGATACGCAGTATTTT.

The chain recombines TRBV9 with TRBJ2-7; a possible D gene is TRBD2 (5 bases). Germline V gene sequence: CDR1 SGDLS, CDR2 YYNGEE. Trimming stripped 0 bases from V and 2 bases from J, with 9 bases between. The CDR3 sequence is 14 residues long. The CDR3 sequence: CASSVGGPAYEQYF. In DNA, the CDR3 is TGTGCCAGCAGCGTAGGCGGGCCCGCCTACGAGCAGTACTTC.

The chain has TRBV18 and TRBJ2-2; 13 bases map to TRBD2. After removal of 6 bases from V and 0 bases from J, the junction contained 13 bases not matched to a gene. CDR3 size: 20 residues. CDR1 is KGHSH and CDR2 is LQKENI in the germline V gene. CDR3 nucleotide sequence: TGTGCCAGCTCGCGTCTACAACCGGGACTAGCGGGAACGAACACCGGGGAGCTGTTTTTT. Amino acid sequence: CASSRLQPGLAGTNTGELFF.

Only one count was recorded for this clone. This chain links TRBV19 with TRBJ2-5, with 8 nucleotides matching TRBD1. V lost 5 bases to trimming and J lost 5 bases; unmatched junction nucleotides: 7. The germline V gene encodes CDR1 LNHDA and CDR2 SQIVND (reference sequence). This CDR3 is 14 amino acids long. CDR3 sequence (DNA): TGTGCCAGTAGTGGCCAGGGGGCAGAGGAGACCCAGTACTTC. Protein product: CASSGQGAEETQYF.

This chain uses TRBV7-3 with TRBJ2-6; D is possibly TRBD2 (6 bases). The CDR3 is 18 amino acids. From germline, CDR1 is SGHTA and CDR2 FQGTGA. Between the trimmed V and J ends, which lost 5 bases and 2 bases, there was a span of 19 bases. The CDR3 protein is CASSPRGGGITGANVLTF. In DNA, the CDR3 is TGTGCCAGCAGCCCCCGGGGAGGTGGGATAACTGGGGCCAACGTCCTGACTTTC.

This chain uses TRBV15 with TRBJ2-1; 7 bases are a match to TRBD2. In germline, CDR1 is LNHNV, CDR2 YYDKDF (reference sequence). Trimming removed 4 bases from V and 3 bases from J; junction bases left unmatched: 9. The CDR3 is made up of 16 amino acids. This CDR3 is CATSTRSGADYNEQFF. The CDR3, as DNA: TGTGCCACCAGCACCCGCAGCGGGGCCGACTACAATGAGCAGTTCTTC.

The rearrangement joins TRBV27 to TRBJ2-3; a weak D match, TRBD1 (6 bases). The CDR3 sequence is 17 residues long. Trimming shortened V by 2 bases and J by 6 bases, and 21 bases separated the two germline ends. CDR1 is MNHEY, CDR2 SMNVEV, per germline (reference sequence). In DNA form, the CDR3 reads TGTGCCAGCAGTTTAAAGGGACACCCAACCATCACGGATACGCAGTATTTT. This sequence encodes CASSLKGHPTITDTQYF.

The genes are TRBV29-1 and TRBJ2-3, with D hard to call. Trimming left V 3 bases short and J 10 bases short, with 8 bases between. Germline V gene sequence: CDR1 SQVTM, CDR2 ANQGSEA. The CDR3 covers 10 residues. This CDR3 is CSVDEHAQYF. In DNA, the CDR3 is TGCAGCGTTGACGAGCACGCGCAGTATTTT.

The rearrangement joins TRBV27 to TRBJ1-2; D possibly corresponds to TRBD1 (5 bases). Looked up from germline, CDR1 is MNHEY and CDR2 is SMNVEV (reference sequence). Deletions cut 4 bases from V and 4 bases from J, with 19 bases between. The CDR3 spans 16 residues. The chain's CDR3 is CASSYLLLDRFYGYTF. The CDR3 DNA sequence: TGTGCCAGCAGTTACCTCCTCCTAGACAGATTCTATGGCTACACCTTC.

This CDR3 is CASKLGVSGVSYNEQFF. The CDR3 nucleotides are TGTGCCAGCAAATTGGGGGTTAGCGGGGTCTCCTACAATGAGCAGTTCTTC. The V call is TRBV5-4, the J call TRBJ2-1; TRBD2 agrees at 8 bases. Losses at the gene ends were 6 bases for V and 0 bases for J; bases not matched to a gene: 11. This CDR3 comprises 17 residues. Germline CDR1 reads SGHNT; CDR2 reads YYREEE (reference sequence).

This clone was seen just once. CDR3 in amino acids: CATSDYPGQLNTGELFF. CDR3 nucleotide sequence: TGTGCCACCAGTGATTACCCGGGACAACTGAACACCGGGGAGCTGTTTTTT. The chain joins TRBV24-1 to TRBJ2-2; D possibly corresponds to TRBD1 (6 bases). The CDR3 covers 17 residues. The germline V gene encodes CDR1 KGHDR and CDR2 SFDVKD. V was clipped by 2 bases and J by 1 base, with 13 bases between them.

This chain links TRBV7-9 with TRBJ2-2; TRBD2 aligns across 12 bases. CDR1 SEHNR and CDR2 FQNEAQ come from the germline V gene (reference sequence). V dropped 5 bases and J dropped 5; count of bases not matched to a gene: 6. CDR3 length: 16 amino acids. The CDR3 region is CASSPTSGRRTGELFF. DNA of the CDR3: TGTGCCAGCAGCCCGACTAGCGGGAGACGGACCGGGGAGCTGTTTTTT.

The J gene is TRBJ2-3, the V gene TRBV27, with D tentatively TRBD2 (5 bases). Per germline, CDR1 MNHEY and CDR2 SMNVEV (reference sequence). This CDR3 is 14 amino acids long. Trimming removed 5 bases at V and 4 bases at J, with 13 bases between. This chain's CDR3 is CASSLGGYADTQYF. CDR3 sequence (DNA): TGTGCCAGCAGTCTTGGCGGGTACGCAGATACGCAGTATTTT.

The V and J genes are TRBV7-9 and TRBJ2-7; 8 positions agree with TRBD2. The J segment lost 4 bases and the V segment lost 5 bases, leaving 13 bases of the junction unmatched. The CDR3 covers 16 residues. Germline CDR1 reads SEHNR; CDR2 reads FQNEAQ (reference sequence). CDR3 coding DNA: TGTGCCAGCAGCCCCCCGGGGGGGAGCGGCAATTACGAGCAGTACTTC. It codes for CASSPPGGSGNYEQYF.

This chain joins TRBV28 and TRBJ2-1; 8 nucleotides line up with TRBD1. V lost 6 bases to trimming and J lost 3 bases; unmatched junction nucleotides: 7. Looked up from germline, CDR1 is MDHEN and CDR2 is SYDVKM. This CDR3 is built from 15 residues. The CDR3 is CASRWPGQDYNEQFF. The CDR3 DNA sequence: TGTGCCAGCAGATGGCCGGGACAGGACTACAATGAGCAGTTCTTC.

J is TRBJ2-7 and V is TRBV5-1, with D maybe TRBD1 (6 bases). The CDR3 is made up of 15 amino acids. Trimming removed 3 bases from V and 2 bases from J, with 15 bases in between. In germline, CDR1 is SGHRS, CDR2 YFSETQ. The DNA of the CDR3 is TGCGCCAGCAGCTCCCCCCCGACAGGAGCCTACGAGCAGTACTTC. This codes for CASSSPPTGAYEQYF.

The chain joins TRBV27 to TRBJ2-5; D may be TRBD2 (5 bases). The V end lost 1 base, the J end lost 2 bases, and 14 bases lay between the germline ends. Germline loops: CDR1 MNHEY, CDR2 SMNVEV (reference sequence). The CDR3 runs 16 residues. The CDR3 region has the DNA TGTGCCAGCAGTTTATACCCCCATGGAGGTCAAGAGACCCAGTACTTC. It is translated as CASSLYPHGGQETQYF.

V is TRBV20-1 and J is TRBJ1-4, with D possibly matching TRBD1 (5 bases). Between the trimmed V and J ends, which lost 3 bases and 0 bases, there was a span of 8 bases. The CDR3 is 14 residues long. Germline lookup yields CDR1 DFQATT and CDR2 SNEGSKA (reference sequence). Here the CDR3 DNA reads TGCAGTGCTAGTAAAGGGGCAACTAATGAAAAACTGTTTTTT. Amino acids: CSASKGATNEKLFF.

The V gene is TRBV11-2, the J gene TRBJ2-5, with D tentatively TRBD1 (6 bases). The CDR3 extends over 15 amino acids. The germline V gene encodes CDR1 SGHAT and CDR2 FQNNGV. V gave up 7 bases and J gave up 5 bases, with 20 bases separating them. CDR3 DNA: TGTGCCAGCACCGTCGAGCAGGGGTCGCAGGAGACCCAGTACTTC. This gives the protein CASTVEQGSQETQYF.

This clone has a single count. The chain links TRBV12-2 to TRBJ2-7; the tabulated D call, TRBD2, remains unverified against the DNA. TRBV12-2 has pseudogene status. This CDR3 contains 14 residues. CDR3 coding DNA: TGTGCAAGTCGCTACCGGGAAATAAAGAGCGAGCAGTACTTC. This sequence encodes CASRYREIKSEQYF.

The sample holds one count of this clone. This chain joins TRBV7-9 and TRBJ2-5; 9 bases align to TRBD1. CDR1 and CDR2 from the germline V gene are SEHNR and FQNEAQ (reference sequence). The ends lost 4 bases at V and 7 bases at J; junction bases unmatched: 19. This CDR3 has 18 amino acids. CDR3 residues: CASSSTPGQGVGAGTQYF. CDR3 DNA sequence: TGTGCCAGCAGCTCTACCCCGGGACAGGGAGTGGGGGCCGGGACCCAGTACTTC.

The V call is TRBV2, the J call TRBJ1-4, with 10 bases fitting TRBD1. This CDR3 contains 13 residues. The germline gives CDR1 SNHLY, CDR2 FYNNEI. The ends lost 6 bases at V and 8 bases at J; junction bases unmatched: 3. CDR3 sequence reads: CASSGTGEEKLFF. DNA of the CDR3: TGTGCCAGCAGCGGGACAGGGGAGGAAAAACTGTTTTTT.

This sequence joins TRBV10-2 and TRBJ2-3; the match to TRBD2 covers 7 bases. The length of the CDR3 is 18 residues. Germline V CDR1 and CDR2: WSHSY, SAAADI. V lost 0 bases, J lost 3 bases, and 12 bases stayed unmatched. This chain's CDR3 is CASSESKAGTGRTDTQYF. The CDR3 nucleotides read TGCGCCAGCAGTGAGTCGAAAGCGGGAACCGGCCGTACAGATACGCAGTATTTT.